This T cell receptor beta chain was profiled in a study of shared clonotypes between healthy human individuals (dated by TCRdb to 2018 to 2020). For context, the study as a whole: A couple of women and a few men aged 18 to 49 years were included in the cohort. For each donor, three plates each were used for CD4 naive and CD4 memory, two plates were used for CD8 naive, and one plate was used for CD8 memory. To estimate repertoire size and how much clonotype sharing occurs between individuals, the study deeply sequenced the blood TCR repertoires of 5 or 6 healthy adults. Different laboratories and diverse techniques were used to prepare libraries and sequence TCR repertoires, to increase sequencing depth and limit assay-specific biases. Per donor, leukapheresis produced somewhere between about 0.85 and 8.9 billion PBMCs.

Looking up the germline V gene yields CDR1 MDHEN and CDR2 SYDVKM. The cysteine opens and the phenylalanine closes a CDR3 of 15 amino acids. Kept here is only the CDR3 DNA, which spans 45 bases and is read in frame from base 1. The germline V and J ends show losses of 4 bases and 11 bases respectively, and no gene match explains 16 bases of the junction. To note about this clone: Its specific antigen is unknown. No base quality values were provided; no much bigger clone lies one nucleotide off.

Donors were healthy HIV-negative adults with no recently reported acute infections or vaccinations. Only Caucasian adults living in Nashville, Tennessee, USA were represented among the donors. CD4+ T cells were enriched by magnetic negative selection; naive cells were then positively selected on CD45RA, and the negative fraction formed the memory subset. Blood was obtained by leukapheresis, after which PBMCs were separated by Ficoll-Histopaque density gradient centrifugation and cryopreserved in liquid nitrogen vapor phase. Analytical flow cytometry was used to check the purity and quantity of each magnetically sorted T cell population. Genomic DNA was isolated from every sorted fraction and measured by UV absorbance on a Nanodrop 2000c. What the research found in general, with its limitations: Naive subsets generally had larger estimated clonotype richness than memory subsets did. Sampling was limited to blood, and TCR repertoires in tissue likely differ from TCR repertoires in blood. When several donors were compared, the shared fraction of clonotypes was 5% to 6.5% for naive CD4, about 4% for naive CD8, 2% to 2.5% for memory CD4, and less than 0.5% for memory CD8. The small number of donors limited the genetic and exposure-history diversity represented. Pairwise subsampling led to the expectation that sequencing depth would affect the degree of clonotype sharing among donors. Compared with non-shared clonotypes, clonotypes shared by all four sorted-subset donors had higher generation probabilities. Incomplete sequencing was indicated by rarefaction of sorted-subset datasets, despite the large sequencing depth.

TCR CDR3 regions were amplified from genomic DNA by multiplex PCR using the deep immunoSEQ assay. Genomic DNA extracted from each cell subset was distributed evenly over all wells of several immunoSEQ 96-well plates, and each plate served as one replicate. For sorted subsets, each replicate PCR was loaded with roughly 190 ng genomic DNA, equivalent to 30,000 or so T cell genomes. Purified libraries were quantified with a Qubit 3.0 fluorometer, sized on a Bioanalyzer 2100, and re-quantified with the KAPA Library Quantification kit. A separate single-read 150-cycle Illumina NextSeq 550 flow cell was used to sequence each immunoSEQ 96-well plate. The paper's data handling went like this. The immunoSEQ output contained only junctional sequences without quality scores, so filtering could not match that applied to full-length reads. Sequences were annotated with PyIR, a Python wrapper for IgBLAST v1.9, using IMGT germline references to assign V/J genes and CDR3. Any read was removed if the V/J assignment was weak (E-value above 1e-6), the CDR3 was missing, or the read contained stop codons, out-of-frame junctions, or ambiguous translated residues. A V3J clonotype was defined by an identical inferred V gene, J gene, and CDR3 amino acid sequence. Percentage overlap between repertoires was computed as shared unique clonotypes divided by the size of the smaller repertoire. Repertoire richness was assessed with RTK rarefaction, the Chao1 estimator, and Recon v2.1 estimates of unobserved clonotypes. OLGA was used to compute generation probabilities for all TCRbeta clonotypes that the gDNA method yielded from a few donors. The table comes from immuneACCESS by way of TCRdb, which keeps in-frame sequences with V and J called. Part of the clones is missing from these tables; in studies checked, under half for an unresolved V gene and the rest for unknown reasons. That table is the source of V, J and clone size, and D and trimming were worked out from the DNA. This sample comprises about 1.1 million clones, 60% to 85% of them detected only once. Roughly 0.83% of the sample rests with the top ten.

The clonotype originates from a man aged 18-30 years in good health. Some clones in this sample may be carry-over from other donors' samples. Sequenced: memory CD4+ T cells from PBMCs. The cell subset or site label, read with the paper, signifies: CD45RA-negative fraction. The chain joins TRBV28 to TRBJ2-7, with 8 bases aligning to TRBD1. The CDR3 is CASSSHPPDRAKEYF. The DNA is TGTGCCAGCAGTTCACACCCGCCGGACAGGGCCAAAGAGTACTTC.